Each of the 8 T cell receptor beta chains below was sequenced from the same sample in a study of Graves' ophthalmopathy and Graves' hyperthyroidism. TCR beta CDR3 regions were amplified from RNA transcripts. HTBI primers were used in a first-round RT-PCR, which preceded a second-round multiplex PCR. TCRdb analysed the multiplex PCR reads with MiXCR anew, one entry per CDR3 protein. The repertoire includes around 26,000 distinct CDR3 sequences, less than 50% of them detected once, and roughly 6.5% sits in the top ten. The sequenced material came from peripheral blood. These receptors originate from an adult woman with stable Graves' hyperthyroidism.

CDR3 in DNA: TGTGCCAGCAGCGTAGTGGTGGGGGCAGATACGCAGTATTTT. It encodes CASSVVVGADTQYF. This rearrangement joins TRBV9 to TRBJ2-3, with D perhaps given as TRBD1 or TRBD2 (5 bases each). Deletions cut 0 bases from V and 4 bases from J, with 9 bases between. The CDR3 contains 14 residues. Germline values: CDR1 SGDLS, CDR2 YYNGEE.

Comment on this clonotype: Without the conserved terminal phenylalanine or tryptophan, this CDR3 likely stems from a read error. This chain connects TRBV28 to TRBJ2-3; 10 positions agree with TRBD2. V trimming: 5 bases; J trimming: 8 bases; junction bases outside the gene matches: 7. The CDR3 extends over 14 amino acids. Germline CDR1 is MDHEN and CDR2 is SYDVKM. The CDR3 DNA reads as TGTGCCAGCAGTCCACTAGCGGGAAGGGGTACGCAGTATCTT. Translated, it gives CASSPLAGRGTQYL.

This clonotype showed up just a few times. The CDR3 bases are TGTGCCAGCAGCTCCCGAGGGAGGGGTGATGGCTACACCTTC. It is translated as CASSSRGRGDGYTF. This rearrangement joins TRBV7-9 to TRBJ1-2, with TRBD1 as a possible D gene (5 bases). Germline lookup yields CDR1 SEHNR and CDR2 FQNEAQ (reference sequence). The CDR3 consists of 14 residues. Trimming removed 4 bases from V and 6 bases from J, with 15 bases in between.

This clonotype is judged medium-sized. As DNA, the CDR3 is TGCAGTGCTAGTTCAGTCGACTTCTATGGCTACACCTTC. Translating gives CSASSVDFYGYTF. The V call is TRBV20-1, the J call TRBJ1-2; no definite D call. Germline V gene lookup returns CDR1 DFQATT and CDR2 SNEGSKA (reference sequence). This CDR3 region has 13 residues. V lost 3 bases and J 4 bases, leaving 12 bases between the germline ends.

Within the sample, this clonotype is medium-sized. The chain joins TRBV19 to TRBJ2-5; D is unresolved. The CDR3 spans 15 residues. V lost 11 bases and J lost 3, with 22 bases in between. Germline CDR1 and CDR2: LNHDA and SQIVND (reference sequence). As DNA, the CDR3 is TGTGCCCCTACGGGCAGAGTATTCGTAAAAGAGACCCAGTACTTC. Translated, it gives CAPTGRVFVKETQYF.

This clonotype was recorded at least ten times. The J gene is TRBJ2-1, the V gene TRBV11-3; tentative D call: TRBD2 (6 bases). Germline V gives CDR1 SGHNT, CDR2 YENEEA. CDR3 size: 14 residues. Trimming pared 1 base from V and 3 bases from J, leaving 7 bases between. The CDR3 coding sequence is TGTGCCAGCAGCTTAGGGCGGGGCTACAATGAGCAGTTCTTC. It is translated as CASSLGRGYNEQFF.

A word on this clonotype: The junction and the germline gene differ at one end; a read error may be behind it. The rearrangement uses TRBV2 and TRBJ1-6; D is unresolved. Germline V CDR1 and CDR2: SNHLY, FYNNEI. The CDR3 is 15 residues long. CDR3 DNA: TGTACCAGCACTGCGCCAGTAGCACATAATTCACCCCTTCACTTT. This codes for CTSTAPVAHNSPLHF.

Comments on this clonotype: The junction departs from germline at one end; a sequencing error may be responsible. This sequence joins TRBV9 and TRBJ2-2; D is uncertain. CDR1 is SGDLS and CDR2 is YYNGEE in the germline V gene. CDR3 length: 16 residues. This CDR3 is CASSSSGIVNTVELFF. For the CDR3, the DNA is TGTGCCAGCAGCTCGTCAGGAATCGTGAACACCGTGGAGCTGTTTTTT.